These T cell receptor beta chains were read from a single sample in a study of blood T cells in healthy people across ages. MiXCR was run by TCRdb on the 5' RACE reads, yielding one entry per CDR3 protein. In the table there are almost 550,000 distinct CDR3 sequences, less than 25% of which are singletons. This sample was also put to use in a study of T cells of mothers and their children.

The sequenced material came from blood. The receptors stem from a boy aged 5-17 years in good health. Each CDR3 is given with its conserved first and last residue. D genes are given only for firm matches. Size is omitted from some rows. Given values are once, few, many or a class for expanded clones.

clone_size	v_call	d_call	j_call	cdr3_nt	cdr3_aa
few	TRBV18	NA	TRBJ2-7	TGTGCCAGCTCACCACTTGGCAGCAAGACCGCCTACGAGCAGTACTTC	CASSPLGSKTAYEQYF
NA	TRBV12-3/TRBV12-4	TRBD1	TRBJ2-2	TGTGCCAGCAGTTTTTGGACAGGGTTGGACGGGGAGCTGTTTTTT	CASSFWTGLDGELFF
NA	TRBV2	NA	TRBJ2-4	TGTGCCAGCGGTGGCGGAGCCAAAAACATTCAGTACTTC	CASGGGAKNIQYF
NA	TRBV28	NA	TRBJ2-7	TGTGCCAGCAAAGGCCAGGCGATCTCCTACGAGCAGTACTTC	CASKGQAISYEQYF
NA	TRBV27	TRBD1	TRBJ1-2	TGTGCCAGCAGTCTAAGCCTTGGGACAGCCGGTTACGATGGCTACACCTTC	CASSLSLGTAGYDGYTF
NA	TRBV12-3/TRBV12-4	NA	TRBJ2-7	TGTGCCAGCAGTTGGGGGAACTACGAGCAGTACTTC	CASSWGNYEQYF
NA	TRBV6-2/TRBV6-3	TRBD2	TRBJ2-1	TGTGCCAGCAGTTACCCTATCTTCTTCGGACTAGCGGGAGGGCCCTCCGCCCAGTACAATGAGCAGTTCTTC	CASSYPIFFGLAGGPSAQYNEQFF
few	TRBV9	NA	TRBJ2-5	TGTGCCAGCAGCGCAGGGATAGGAGAGACCCAGTACTTC	CASSAGIGETQYF
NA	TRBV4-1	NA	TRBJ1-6	TGCGCCAGCAGCCTGGTACGGAGGGCTCTGAGCTCACCCCTCCACTTT	CASSLVRRALSSPLHF
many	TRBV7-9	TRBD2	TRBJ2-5	TGCGCCAGCAGCTTGGCTAGCGGGTACCAAGAGACCCAGTACTTC	CASSLASGYQETQYF
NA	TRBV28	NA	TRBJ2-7	TGTGCCAGCAGGACCTCCGGGACGGATCCGTACTTC	CASRTSGTDPYF
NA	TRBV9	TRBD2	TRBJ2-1	TGTGCCAGCAGCGTAGATAGCGGGGGGCTCTCCCGGGGAAATGAGCAGTTCTTC	CASSVDSGGLSRGNEQFF
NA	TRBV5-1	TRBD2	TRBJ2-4	TGCGCCAGCAGCTTACAAGGACTAGCGGGTTCACGTACGCAGTACTTC	CASSLQGLAGSRTQYF
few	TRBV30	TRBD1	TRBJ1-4	TGTGCCTGGAGCTCCGGGACAGGGGGCGAAAAACTGTTTTTT	CAWSSGTGGEKLFF
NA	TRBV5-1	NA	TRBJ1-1	TGCGCCAGCAGCTGGGAGGGAGACACTGAAGCTTTCTTT	CASSWEGDTEAFF
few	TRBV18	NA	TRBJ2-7	TGTGCCAGCTCACTTATGGGACTCCTTACCCTCCACGAGCAGTACTTC	CASSLMGLLTLHEQYF
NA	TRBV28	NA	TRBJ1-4	TGTGCCAGCAGCTCCCCCGCGACACGGGGGATTTTT	CASSSPATRGIF
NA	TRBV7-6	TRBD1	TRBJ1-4	TGTGCCAGACAGGGGTTCAGCACTAATGAAAAACTGTTTTTT	CARQGFSTNEKLFF
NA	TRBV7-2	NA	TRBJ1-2	TGTGCCAGCAGCTATACCCCCCCGGTAGCTAACTATGGCTACACCTTC	CASSYTPPVANYGYTF
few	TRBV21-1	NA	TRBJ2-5	TGTGCCAGCAGCAAAGGAGGGCCTAGCGGGAGGGCAGAGCAGTACTTC	CASSKGGPSGRAEQYF
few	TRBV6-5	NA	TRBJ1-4	TGTGCCAGCAGTTACTCGTATGGACACCTCAGTAATGAAAAACTGTTTTTT	CASSYSYGHLSNEKLFF
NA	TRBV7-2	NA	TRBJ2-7	TGTGCCAGCAGCTCGACTAGGAATTCCTACGAGCAGTACTTC	CASSSTRNSYEQYF
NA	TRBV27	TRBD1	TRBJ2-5	TGTGCCAGCAGTTTAAGGGGGCGGCAAGAGACCCAGTACTTC	CASSLRGRQETQYF
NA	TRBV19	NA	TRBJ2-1	TGTGCCAGTAGTATCGGGAGCTCCTACAATGAGCAGTTCTTC	CASSIGSSYNEQFF
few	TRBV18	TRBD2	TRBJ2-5	TGTGCCAGCTCACCACCCACTAGCGCCGAGACCCAGTACTTC	CASSPPTSAETQYF
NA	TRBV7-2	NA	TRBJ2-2	TGTGCCAGCAGCACGAGAGGCCCTATTCCCGGGGAGCTGTTTTTT	CASSTRGPIPGELFF
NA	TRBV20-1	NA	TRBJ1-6	TGCAGTGCTTATACAGGGACTATGTTTAATTCACCCCTCCACTTT	CSAYTGTMFNSPLHF
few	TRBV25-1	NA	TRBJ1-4	TGTGCCAGCAGTGGAAGAGGACGGACAACTAATGAAAAACTGTTTTTT	CASSGRGRTTNEKLFF
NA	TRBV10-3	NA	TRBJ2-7	TGTGCCATCAGTGAGGATGGGGGGGCCGTGTACGAGCAGTGCTTC	CAISEDGGAVYEQCF
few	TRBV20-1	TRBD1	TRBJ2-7	TGCAGTGCTAGAGATTTAGGGGGCGTCTCCTACGAGCAGTACTTC	CSARDLGGVSYEQYF